The T cell receptor beta chain under discussion was sequenced for a study of beta chain features in type 1 diabetes. Study at large: Examined across all samples were some 99 million sorted cells.

TCRB transcripts that were expressed got sequenced, as all of the isolated RNA had been reverse transcribed. The assay was immunoSEQ multiplex PCR, and TCRdb's table has in-frame clones only and misses some. This sample has under 250,000 clones; about 26% occur once, and the top ten carry approximately 4%. CD4+ cells of the naive, central memory, regulatory and stem cell-like memory types were sorted via CD45RO/CCR7/CD25/CD127/CD95/CD27. The germline V gene has CDR1 SNHLY and CDR2 FYNNEI. This CDR3 has 12 residues. Trimming cost V 2 bases and J 4 bases, with 6 bases left between them. The rearrangement uses TRBV2 and TRBJ2-7, with unresolved D. Sequenced input: central memory CD4+ T cells from blood. This sequence was found in a man under 40 in good health. CDR3 DNA: TGTGCCAGCAGTGAAATAGGGTACGAGCAGTACTTC. This codes for CASSEIGYEQYF.